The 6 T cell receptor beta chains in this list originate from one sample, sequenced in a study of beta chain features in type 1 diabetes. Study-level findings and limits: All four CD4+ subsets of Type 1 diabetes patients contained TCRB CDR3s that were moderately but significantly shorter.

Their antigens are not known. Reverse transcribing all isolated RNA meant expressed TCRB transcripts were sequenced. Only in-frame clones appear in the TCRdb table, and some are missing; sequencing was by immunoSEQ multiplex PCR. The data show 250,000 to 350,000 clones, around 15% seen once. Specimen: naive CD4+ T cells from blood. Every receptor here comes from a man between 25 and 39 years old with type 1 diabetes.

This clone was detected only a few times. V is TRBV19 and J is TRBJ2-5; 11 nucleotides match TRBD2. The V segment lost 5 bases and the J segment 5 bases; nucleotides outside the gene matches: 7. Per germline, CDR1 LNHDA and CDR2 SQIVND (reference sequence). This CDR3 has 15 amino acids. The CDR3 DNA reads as TGTGCCAGTAGTGGGGAACTAGCGGGAGAGGAGACCCAGTACTTC. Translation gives CASSGELAGEETQYF.

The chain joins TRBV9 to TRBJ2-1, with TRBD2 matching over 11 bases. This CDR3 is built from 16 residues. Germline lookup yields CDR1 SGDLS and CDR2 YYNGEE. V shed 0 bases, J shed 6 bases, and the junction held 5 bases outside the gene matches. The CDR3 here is CASSVALTSGTNEQFF. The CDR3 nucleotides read TGTGCCAGCAGCGTAGCTCTGACTAGCGGGACCAATGAGCAGTTCTTC.

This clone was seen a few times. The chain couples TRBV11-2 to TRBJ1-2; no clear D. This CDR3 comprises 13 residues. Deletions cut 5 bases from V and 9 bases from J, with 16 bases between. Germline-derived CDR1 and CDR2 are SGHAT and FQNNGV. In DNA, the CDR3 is TGTGCCAGCAGCCCGGCGGAGGGCTGGCGCTACACCTTC. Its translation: CASSPAEGWRYTF. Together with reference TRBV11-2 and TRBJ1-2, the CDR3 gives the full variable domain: EAGVAQSPRYKIIEKRQSVAFWCNPISGHATLYWYQQILGQGPKLLIQFQNNGVVDDSQLPKDRFSAERLKGVDSTLKIQPAKLEDSAVYLCASSPAEGWRYTFGSGTRLTVV.

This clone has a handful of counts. CDR3: CASSLGGIRLEQYF. The CDR3 DNA is TGTGCCAGCAGCTTAGGAGGGATCCGGCTCGAGCAGTACTTC. The chain joins TRBV7-9 to TRBJ2-7, with D tentatively TRBD2 (5 bases). Germline V CDR1 and CDR2: SEHNR, FQNEAQ (reference sequence). V lost 1 base, J lost 6 bases, and 13 bases lay in between. This CDR3 spans 14 amino acids.

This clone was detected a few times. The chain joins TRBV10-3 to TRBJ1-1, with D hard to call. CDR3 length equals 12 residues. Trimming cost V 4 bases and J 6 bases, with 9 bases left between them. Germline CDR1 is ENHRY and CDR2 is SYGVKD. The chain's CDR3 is CAISGGGPEAFF. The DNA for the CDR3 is TGTGCCATCAGTGGGGGAGGGCCTGAAGCTTTCTTT.

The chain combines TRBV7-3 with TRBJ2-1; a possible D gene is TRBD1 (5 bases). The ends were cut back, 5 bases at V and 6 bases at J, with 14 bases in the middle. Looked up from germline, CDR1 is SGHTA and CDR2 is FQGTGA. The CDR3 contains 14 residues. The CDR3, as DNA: TGTGCCAGCAGCCTAATCCAGGGTTCCAATGAGCAGTTCTTC. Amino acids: CASSLIQGSNEQFF.